This T cell receptor (beta chain) is from a study of T cell responses to AZD1222 COVID-19 vaccine. As for this clone: Its antigen is not identified.

The data were produced by immunoSEQ multiplex PCR, yet TCRdb's version contains in-frame clones alone and is incomplete. This sample has 150,000 to 200,000 clones, with roughly 94% found just once. General observations from the study: It was only after the peak T cell response that any repertoires were sampled. Of the AZD1222 recipients, only five to seven were seropositive at baseline.

Trimming stripped 0 bases from V and 4 bases from J, with 18 bases between. The CDR3 is 17 amino acids. In germline, CDR1 is LNHDA, CDR2 SQIVND (reference sequence). The receptor's source is an adult who received the AZD1222 COVID-19 vaccine. The sequencing here drew on peripheral blood, taken 28 days after the second AZD1222 dose. The rearrangement links TRBV19 to TRBJ1-1; D perhaps matches TRBD1 (5 bases). CDR3 bases: TGTGCCAGTAGTATAGATCTGGTCGACAGTAAAAGCACTGAAGCTTTCTTT. Amino acids: CASSIDLVDSKSTEAFF.